This T cell receptor beta chain emerged from a study of response to subunit inactivated influenza vaccine. General observations from the study: Each seasonal influenza vaccination recruits few new T cells, the authors suggested.

This clonotype was counted between two and nine times. Antigen specificity is unknown. This CDR3 spans 16 amino acids. V shed 1 base, J shed 0 bases, and the junction held 2 bases outside the gene matches. The germline V gene encodes CDR1 SNHLY and CDR2 FYNNEI. TCRdb fed the RT-PCR reads into MiXCR, producing one record per CDR3 protein. The sample yields around 650,000 distinct CDR3 sequences, about 15% seen once. This receptor was identified in a man in his fifties or sixties who received an inactivated influenza vaccine. Here the sequenced sample was PBMCs from blood, taken roughly 12 days after vaccination. This chain links TRBV2 with TRBJ2-3; TRBD2 agrees at 9 bases. CDR3 region: CASSEGTSVSTDTQYF. The CDR3, as DNA: TGTGCCAGCAGTGAAGGGACTAGCGTCAGCACAGATACGCAGTATTTT.